This T cell receptor beta chain came from a study of blood T cell repertoires in COVID-19. Study overall: The study drew acute and convalescent COVID-19 samples from the United States, Italy and Spain.

Study processing details: Reference gene primer amplification in the assay estimated nucleated cell counts. The protocol was immunoSEQ multiplex PCR, while the TCRdb copy is restricted to in-frame clones and leaves out a portion. V, J and clone size derive from that table, while D and trimming were established from the DNA sequence. Of about 130,000 clones in the sample, roughly two thirds were seen once. Many counts were recorded for this clone. The ends lost 8 bases at V and 1 base at J; junction bases unmatched: 6. The CDR3 runs to 16 residues. Germline V gene lookup returns CDR1 KGHSH and CDR2 LQKENI.

The rearrangement joins TRBV18 to TRBJ2-2, with TRBD2 matching over 11 bases. Sequencing was carried out using peripheral blood. This TCR derives from a woman in her 70s with acute or convalescent COVID-19. Here the CDR3 reads CASGRLAGKNTGELFF. The CDR3 region has the DNA TGTGCCAGCGGGAGACTAGCGGGGAAGAACACCGGGGAGCTGTTTTTT.